These 10 T cell receptor beta chains share one sample of origin, sequenced in a study of control samples from healthy donors and cancer patients. Assay: immunoSEQ multiplex PCR; the TCRdb copy retains only in-frame clones and omits some. The data contain about 130,000 clones, approximately 91% of them seen just once; the ten biggest clones take up about 3.2%. The sample comprised blood. These receptors were taken from a middle-aged man in good health.

This clone was counted only a few times. The rearrangement uses TRBV4-1 and TRBJ1-6; TRBD1 is a possible D gene (6 bases). CDR3 length equals 15 residues. Trimming took 5 bases from V and 8 from J, leaving 16 bases between them. CDR1 is MGHRA, CDR2 YSYEKL, per germline. The CDR3 bases are TGCGCCAGCAGCGTAATTAGGGGGGAACATTCACCCCTCCACTTT. This encodes CASSVIRGEHSPLHF.

The V and J genes are TRBV3-1 (or the pseudogene TRBV3-2) and TRBJ2-3; TRBD2 aligns across 11 bases. This CDR3 comprises 16 residues. After removal of 2 bases from V and 4 bases from J, the junction contained 5 bases not matched to a gene. CDR1 is LGHDT and CDR2 is YNNKEL in the germline V gene (reference sequence). The CDR3: CASSQRLAGGPDTQYF. In nucleotides, the CDR3 is TGTGCCAGCAGCCAACGGTTAGCGGGGGGGCCAGATACGCAGTATTTT.

V and J are TRBV30 and TRBJ1-2, with D perhaps matching TRBD1 (6 bases). Trimming cost V 3 bases and J 6 bases, with 14 bases left between them. The germline V gene encodes CDR1 GTSNPN and CDR2 SVGIG (reference sequence). The CDR3 covers 13 residues. This chain's CDR3 is CAWSVGGLHGYTF. DNA for the CDR3: TGTGCCTGGAGCGTCGGGGGGCTTCATGGCTACACCTTC.

About this clone itself: The junction shows a germline mismatch at one end, possibly a read error. The chain uses TRBV30 and TRBJ1-1, with 7 bases lining up with TRBD1. The CDR3 has 13 residues. Germline V gives CDR1 GTSNPN, CDR2 SVGIG (reference sequence). CDR3 nucleotide sequence: TGTGCCTGGAGTACAGGGGTGAATACTGAAGCTTTCTTT. Translation: CAWSTGVNTEAFF.

This clone appeared once. This chain links TRBV6-4 with TRBJ2-7; D possibly corresponds to TRBD1 (7 bases). CDR1 MRHNA and CDR2 SNTAGT come from the germline V gene. With 3 bases removed from V and 5 bases from J, the gap between germline ends came to 17 bases. There are 15 residues in the CDR3. The CDR3 loop is CASSEYESRGDEQYF. The CDR3 bases are TGTGCCAGCAGTGAATACGAAAGCAGGGGGGACGAGCAGTACTTC.

This sequence joins TRBV11-2 and TRBJ2-7, with 7 bases lining up with TRBD2. The V gene end was trimmed by 6 bases and the J gene end by 0 bases; junction bases not matched to a gene: 5. Germline V gives CDR1 SGHAT, CDR2 FQNNGV. This CDR3 is built from 14 residues. In nucleotides, the CDR3 is TGTGCCAGCAGACGCACGGGAGGCTCCTACGAGCAGTACTTC. It translates to CASRRTGGSYEQYF.

This chain joins TRBV6-5 and TRBJ1-2; D might be TRBD1 (5 bases). Per germline, CDR1 MNHEY and CDR2 SVGAGI. V shed 8 bases and J shed 3 bases, with 16 bases lying between them. The CDR3 loop spans 14 amino acids. The CDR3 loop reads CASGGFAGHYGYTF. CDR3 sequence (DNA): TGTGCCAGCGGCGGATTTGCGGGGCACTATGGCTACACCTTC.

The V and J genes are TRBV9 and TRBJ2-3, with no clear D. The CDR3 contains 14 residues. V gave up 0 bases and J gave up 2 bases, with 7 bases separating them. Per the germline V gene, CDR1 is SGDLS and CDR2 is YYNGEE. CDR3 DNA: TGTGCCAGCAGCGTAGCTCTATCCACAGATACGCAGTATTTT. This encodes CASSVALSTDTQYF.

The rearrangement links TRBV5-4 to TRBJ2-3, with D tentatively TRBD1 or TRBD2 (5 bases each). Trimming took 5 bases from V and 0 from J, leaving 10 bases between them. Germline CDR1 SGHNT, CDR2 YYREEE (reference sequence). The CDR3 has 14 amino acids. CDR3 in amino acids: CASRERGSTDTQYF. DNA of the CDR3: TGTGCCAGCAGAGAGAGGGGAAGCACAGATACGCAGTATTTT.

The CDR3 coding sequence is TGTGCCAGCAGCGTAGGTGTAGGCCGTAGGGACGAGCAGTACTTC. This encodes CASSVGVGRRDEQYF. The V gene is TRBV9, the J gene TRBJ2-7; D is unresolved. The V gene's germline CDR1 is SGDLS and CDR2 YYNGEE. Between the trimmed V and J ends, which lost 0 bases and 5 bases, there was a span of 15 bases. This CDR3 is 15 amino acids long.